Each of the 23 T cell receptor beta chains below was sequenced from the same sample in a study of cytomegalovirus exposure and HLA in healthy donors. PCR employed 60 Vbeta and 13 Jbeta primers. The table came from immunoSEQ multiplex PCR; TCRdb's copy has only in-frame clones and leaves some out. Among 90,000 to 140,000 clones, approximately 81% were seen once, and the ten largest hold around 1.3%. Sequencing was carried out using PBMCs. Source of these receptors: a man in his thirties or forties in good health and CMV-seronegative.

This chain links TRBV5-4 with TRBJ2-3, with 11 nucleotides matching TRBD2. V lost 0 bases and J lost 5; bases outside the gene matches: 5. Per germline, CDR1 SGHNT and CDR2 YYREEE (reference sequence). The CDR3 contains 16 residues. CDR3 bases: TGTGCCAGCAGCTTGGTAGCGGGAGGGCGTGGAGATACGCAGTATTTT. This codes for CASSLVAGGRGDTQYF.

The V call is TRBV18, the J call TRBJ1-3, with D possibly TRBD1 on 6 matching bases. The V gene lost 3 bases and the J gene lost 1 base, with 7 bases spanning the gap. Germline values: CDR1 KGHSH, CDR2 LQKENI. CDR3 length equals 14 residues. In DNA form, the CDR3 reads TGTGCCAGCTCACCCCAGGGGTCTGGAAACACCATATATTTT. It codes for CASSPQGSGNTIYF.

The gene calls are TRBV28 and TRBJ1-2; D remains ambiguous. CDR3 length: 15 amino acids. V was clipped by 5 bases and J by 4 bases, with 17 bases between them. Germline CDR1 reads MDHEN; CDR2 reads SYDVKM. CDR3 region: CASSLADGGGYGYTF. CDR3 nucleotides: TGTGCCAGCAGTCTAGCCGACGGAGGAGGCTATGGCTACACCTTC.

This clone has only a few counts. The genes are TRBV11-2 and TRBJ2-3, with D possibly TRBD1 on 6 matching bases. Trimming pared 1 base from V and 14 bases from J, leaving 16 bases between. CDR3 length: 13 residues. Per the germline V gene, CDR1 is SGHAT and CDR2 is FQNNGV. The CDR3 sequence: CASSLGQVSVWYF. CDR3 sequence (DNA): TGTGCCAGCAGCTTAGGACAGGTCTCCGTTTGGTATTTT.

The chain links TRBV28 to TRBJ1-1, with 8 bases identical to TRBD1. The CDR3 sequence is 16 residues long. Trimming removed 7 bases from V and 5 bases from J; junction bases left unmatched: 15. The germline V gene has CDR1 MDHEN and CDR2 SYDVKM. CDR3 residues: CASIVGGTGGDTEAFF. CDR3 bases: TGTGCCAGCATTGTGGGAGGAACAGGGGGGGATACTGAAGCTTTCTTT.

V usage is TRBV5-4 and J usage is TRBJ1-2, with a weak D call TRBD1 (6 bases). CDR1 and CDR2 (germline): SGHNT, YYREEE (reference sequence). The germline V and J ends were trimmed by 4 bases and 2 bases, with 9 bases remaining between them. The CDR3 runs to 13 residues. DNA of the CDR3: TGTGCCAGCAGCGAAGACAGGAACTATGGCTACACCTTC. It yields the protein CASSEDRNYGYTF.

This sequence joins TRBV7-9 and TRBJ1-2, with 7 bases aligning to TRBD1. The germline CDR1 and CDR2 sequences are SEHNR and FQNEAQ (reference sequence). The J segment lost 2 bases and the V segment lost 5 bases, leaving 8 bases of the junction unmatched. The CDR3 is made up of 15 amino acids. The CDR3 loop reads CASSRAGTENYGYTF. The DNA of the CDR3 is TGTGCCAGCAGCCGCGCGGGGACAGAGAACTATGGCTACACCTTC.

This clone has a handful of counts. The chain joins TRBV6-6 to TRBJ1-4; tentatively, D is TRBD1 (5 bases). CDR1 and CDR2 from the germline V gene are MNHNY and SVGAGI (reference sequence). V was trimmed by 5 bases and J by 8 bases, leaving 12 bases between them. The CDR3 runs to 13 residues. The CDR3 coding sequence is TGTGCCAGCAGTAAGCAGGGTGGAGAAAAACTGTTTTTT. The encoded protein is CASSKQGGEKLFF.

The CDR3 reads CASSYGRGDGNTIYF. The DNA for the CDR3 is TGTGCCAGCAGTTACGGCAGGGGGGATGGAAACACCATATATTTT. The chain combines TRBV6-5 with TRBJ1-3; 7 bases line up with TRBD1. Germline lookup yields CDR1 MNHEY and CDR2 SVGAGI. The V segment lost 2 bases and the J segment 3 bases; nucleotides outside the gene matches: 4. The CDR3 is made up of 15 amino acids.

The chain joins TRBV6-1 to TRBJ1-4; TRBD1 matches 8 bases. The germline gives CDR1 MNHNS, CDR2 SASEGT. The CDR3 consists of 14 residues. The junction had 6 bases not matched to a gene; V was cut back by 7 bases and J by 5 bases. The CDR3 DNA reads TGTGCCAGCACCAGGACAGGGCGAAATGAAAAACTGTTTTTT. It is translated as CASTRTGRNEKLFF.

V is TRBV2 and J is TRBJ2-1, with 7 positions matching TRBD2. CDR3 length: 13 residues. Germline V gene lookup returns CDR1 SNHLY and CDR2 FYNNEI. Trimming at V came to 6 bases and at J to 6 bases, leaving 5 bases not matched to a gene. This chain's CDR3 is CASRTTSSNEQFF. CDR3 coding DNA: TGTGCCAGCAGAACGACTAGCTCCAATGAGCAGTTCTTC.

The chain has TRBV28 and TRBJ2-7; 8 bases are shared with TRBD1. CDR3 length equals 14 residues. From germline, CDR1 is MDHEN and CDR2 SYDVKM. V lost 5 bases to trimming and J lost 1 base; unmatched junction nucleotides: 4. This CDR3 reads CASSPRTGSYEQYF. CDR3 DNA sequence: TGTGCCAGCAGTCCCCGGACAGGGTCCTACGAGCAGTACTTC.

This clone has only a few counts. The genes are TRBV19 and TRBJ1-5; D is perhaps TRBD1 (5 bases). The CDR3 extends over 14 amino acids. V was cut by 2 bases and J by 3 bases, with 8 bases left in between. Germline CDR1 is LNHDA and CDR2 is SQIVND (reference sequence). The CDR3 region has the DNA TGTGCCAGTAGTATACTGGACAACAATCAGCCCCAGCATTTT. It translates to CASSILDNNQPQHF.

The chain links TRBV5-4 to TRBJ2-5; TRBD1 matches 12 bases. After removal of 4 bases from V and 9 bases from J, the junction contained 16 bases not matched to a gene. Germline loops: CDR1 SGHNT, CDR2 YYREEE (reference sequence). This CDR3 is 17 amino acids long. As DNA, the CDR3 is TGTGCCAGCAGCCATAAAAGGGACAGGGGGCGCCTTTCAGCCCAGTACTTC. Translating it yields CASSHKRDRGRLSAQYF.

The V and J genes are TRBV29-1 and TRBJ1-2; 9 bases are a match to TRBD1. This CDR3 comprises 11 residues. CDR1 SQVTM and CDR2 ANQGSEA come from the germline V gene. The J segment lost 6 bases and the V segment lost 7 bases, leaving 3 bases of the junction unmatched. CDR3 region: CSAGQGHGYTF. The CDR3 nucleotides read TGCAGCGCCGGACAGGGGCATGGCTACACCTTC.

The chain joins TRBV18 to TRBJ1-2, with D maybe TRBD1 (6 bases). The V end lost 3 bases, the J end lost 13 bases, and 24 bases lay between the germline ends. Germline V gene data show CDR1 as KGHSH and CDR2 as LQKENI. The CDR3 covers 15 residues. The chain's CDR3 is CASSPQGPTEAGCTF. The CDR3 bases are TGTGCCAGCTCACCGCAGGGGCCAACAGAGGCTGGTTGCACCTTC.

This chain links TRBV27 with TRBJ1-2; 8 bases align to TRBD1. Germline values: CDR1 MNHEY, CDR2 SMNVEV (reference sequence). V dropped 5 bases and J dropped 2; count of bases not matched to a gene: 10. The CDR3 sequence is 16 residues long. The CDR3 nucleotides are TGTGCCAGCAGTGCGCAACCGACAGGGGCCAACTATGGCTACACCTTC. Protein sequence: CASSAQPTGANYGYTF.

This clone was seen once. The V and J genes are TRBV5-1 and TRBJ1-4; no definite D call. The CDR3 runs to 15 residues. V was cut by 3 bases and J by 0 bases, with 9 bases left in between. Germline lookup yields CDR1 SGHRS and CDR2 YFSETQ. The CDR3 reads CASSYNTATNEKLFF. The CDR3 nucleotides are TGCGCCAGCAGCTATAACACAGCAACTAATGAAAAACTGTTTTTT.

This clone was detected only a few times. V and J are TRBV6-1 and TRBJ2-3; 8 bases are a match to TRBD1. V shed 4 bases, J shed 2 bases, and the junction held 8 bases outside the gene matches. The CDR3 is made up of 16 amino acids. Germline CDR1 MNHNS, CDR2 SASEGT. DNA of the CDR3: TGTGCCAGCAGTGGGTGGGGCAGGGGGCCCACAGATACGCAGTATTTT. Its translation: CASSGWGRGPTDTQYF.

This clone has more than one count but fewer than ten. V is TRBV6-5 and J is TRBJ2-2; 7 bases are shared with TRBD1. Germline CDR1 reads MNHEY; CDR2 reads SVGAGI. The ends lost 6 bases at V and 4 bases at J; junction bases unmatched: 5. This CDR3 region has 14 residues. The CDR3 is CASSRGQTTGELFF. The CDR3, as DNA: TGTGCCAGCAGCCGGGGACAGACCACCGGGGAGCTGTTTTTT.

The chain employs TRBV9 and TRBJ2-5, with 8 bases fitting TRBD1. Germline loops: CDR1 SGDLS, CDR2 YYNGEE. CDR3 length: 16 residues. The V segment lost 4 bases and the J segment 2 bases; nucleotides outside the gene matches: 10. The CDR3 coding sequence is TGTGCCAGCAGCCCGCAGGGGGCGCTTATTCAAGAGACCCAGTACTTC. As protein: CASSPQGALIQETQYF.

V gene TRBV7-2 combines with J gene TRBJ1-1; TRBD1 aligns across 9 bases. Germline trimming cut 1 base from V and 4 bases from J; bases unmatched to any gene: 4. CDR1 and CDR2 from the germline V gene are SGHTA and FQGNSA. CDR3 length: 15 amino acids. This chain's CDR3 is CASSLGDRAGTEAFF. DNA of the CDR3: TGTGCCAGCAGCTTAGGGGACAGGGCGGGCACTGAAGCTTTCTTT.

This clone came up once. In DNA, the CDR3 is TGCGCCAGCAGTCAATCGTTGAGAGTCGCCTATAATTCACCCCTCCACTTT. It encodes CASSQSLRVAYNSPLHF. The gene calls are TRBV23-1 and TRBJ1-6; D gene uncertain. TRBV23-1 is marked as an open reading frame, function uncertain. V lost 0 bases to trimming and J lost 2 bases, with 11 bases between them. This CDR3 region has 17 residues.